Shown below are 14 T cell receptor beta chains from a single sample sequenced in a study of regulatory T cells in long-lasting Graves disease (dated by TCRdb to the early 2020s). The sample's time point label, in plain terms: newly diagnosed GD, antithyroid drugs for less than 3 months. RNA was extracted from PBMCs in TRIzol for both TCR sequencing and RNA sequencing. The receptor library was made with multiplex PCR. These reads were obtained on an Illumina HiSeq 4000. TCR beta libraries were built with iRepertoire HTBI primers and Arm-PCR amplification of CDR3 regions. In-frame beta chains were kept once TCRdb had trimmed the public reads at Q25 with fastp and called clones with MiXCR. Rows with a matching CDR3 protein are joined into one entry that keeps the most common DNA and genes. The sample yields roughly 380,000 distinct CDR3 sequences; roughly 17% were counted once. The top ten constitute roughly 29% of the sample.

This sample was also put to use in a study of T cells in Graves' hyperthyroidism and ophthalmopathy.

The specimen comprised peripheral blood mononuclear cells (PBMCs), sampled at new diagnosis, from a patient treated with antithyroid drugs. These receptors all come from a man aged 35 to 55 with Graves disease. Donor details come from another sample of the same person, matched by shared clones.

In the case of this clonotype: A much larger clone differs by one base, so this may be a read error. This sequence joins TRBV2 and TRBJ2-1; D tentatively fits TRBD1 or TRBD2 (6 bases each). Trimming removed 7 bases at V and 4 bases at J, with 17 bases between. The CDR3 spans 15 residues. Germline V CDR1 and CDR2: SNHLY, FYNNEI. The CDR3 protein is CASTRSGGTYNEQFF. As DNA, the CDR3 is TGTGCCAGCACCCGATCCGGGGGCACGTACAATGAGCAGTTCTTC.

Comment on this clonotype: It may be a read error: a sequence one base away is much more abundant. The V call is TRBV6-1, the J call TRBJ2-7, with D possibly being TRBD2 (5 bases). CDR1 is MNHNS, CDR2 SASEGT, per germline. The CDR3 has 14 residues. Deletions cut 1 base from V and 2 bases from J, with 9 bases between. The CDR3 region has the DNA TGTGCCAGCAGTGAAGGAAGCGGCCCCTACGAGCAGTACTTC. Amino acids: CASSEGSGPYEQYF.

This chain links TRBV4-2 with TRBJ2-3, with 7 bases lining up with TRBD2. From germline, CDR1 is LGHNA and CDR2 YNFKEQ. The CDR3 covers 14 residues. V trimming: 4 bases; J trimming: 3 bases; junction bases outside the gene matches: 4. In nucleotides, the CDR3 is TGTGCCAGCAGCCTAAGCGGGATTACAGATACGCAGTATTTT. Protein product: CASSLSGITDTQYF.

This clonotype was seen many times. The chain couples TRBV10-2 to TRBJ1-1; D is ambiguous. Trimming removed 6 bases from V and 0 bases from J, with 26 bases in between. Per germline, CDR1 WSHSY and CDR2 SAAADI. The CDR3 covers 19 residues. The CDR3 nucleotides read TGCGCCAGCAGGCCTCGCCGGCGGGTGACACGACCTTTGAACACTGAAGCTTTCTTT. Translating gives CASRPRRRVTRPLNTEAFF.

CDR3: CASSYRGSSYNSPLHF. CDR3 nucleotide sequence: TGTGCCAGCAGTTACCGGGGGAGCTCCTATAATTCACCCCTCCACTTT. This chain joins TRBV6-9 and TRBJ1-6, with D possibly being TRBD1 (5 bases). V was trimmed by 3 bases and J by 0 bases, leaving 9 bases between them. The CDR3 is 16 amino acids. The germline CDR1 and CDR2 sequences are MNHGY and SVAAGI.

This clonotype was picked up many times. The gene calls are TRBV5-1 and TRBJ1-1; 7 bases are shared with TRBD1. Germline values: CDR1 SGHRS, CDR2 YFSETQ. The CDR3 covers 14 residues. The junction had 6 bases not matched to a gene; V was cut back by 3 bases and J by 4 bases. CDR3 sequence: CASSSSTGITEAFF. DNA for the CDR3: TGCGCCAGCAGCTCTTCGACAGGGATCACTGAAGCTTTCTTT.

CDR3 protein: CASSLRLAGVQETQYF. DNA for the CDR3: TGTGCCAGCAGCTTAAGGCTAGCGGGGGTCCAAGAGACCCAGTACTTC. V and J are TRBV7-2 and TRBJ2-5; 10 nucleotides match TRBD2. This CDR3 is built from 16 residues. J gave up 1 base and V 2 bases, and 4 bases lay outside the gene matches. In germline, CDR1 is SGHTA, CDR2 FQGNSA.

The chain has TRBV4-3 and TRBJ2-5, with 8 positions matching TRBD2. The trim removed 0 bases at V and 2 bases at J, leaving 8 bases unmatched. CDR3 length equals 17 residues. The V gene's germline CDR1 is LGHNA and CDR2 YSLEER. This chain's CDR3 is CASSQDIGGGTQETQYF. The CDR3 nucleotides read TGCGCCAGCAGCCAAGATATCGGCGGGGGGACGCAAGAGACCCAGTACTTC.

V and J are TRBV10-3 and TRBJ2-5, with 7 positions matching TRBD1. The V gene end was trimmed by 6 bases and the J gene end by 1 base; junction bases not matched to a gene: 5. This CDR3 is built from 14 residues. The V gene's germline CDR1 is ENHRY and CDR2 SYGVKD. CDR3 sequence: CAIRPTGRQETQYF. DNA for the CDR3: TGTGCCATCAGGCCGACAGGGCGCCAAGAGACCCAGTACTTC.

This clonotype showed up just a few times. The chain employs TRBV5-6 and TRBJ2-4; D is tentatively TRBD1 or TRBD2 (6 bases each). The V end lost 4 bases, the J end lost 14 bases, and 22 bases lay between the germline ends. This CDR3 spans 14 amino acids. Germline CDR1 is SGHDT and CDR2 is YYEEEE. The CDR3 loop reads CASSPEPQGRREYF. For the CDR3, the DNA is TGTGCCAGCAGCCCGGAACCACAGGGCCGGAGGGAGTACTTC. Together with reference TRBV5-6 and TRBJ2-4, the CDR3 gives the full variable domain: DAGVTQSPTHLIKTRGQQVTLRCSPKSGHDTVSWYQQALGQGPQFIFQYYEEEERQRGNFPDRFSGHQFPNYSSELNVNALLLGDSALYLCASSPEPQGRREYFGAGTRLSVL.

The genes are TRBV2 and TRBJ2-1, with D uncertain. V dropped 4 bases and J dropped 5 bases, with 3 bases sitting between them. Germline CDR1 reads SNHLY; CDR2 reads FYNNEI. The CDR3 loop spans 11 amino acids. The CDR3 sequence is CASSGNNEQFF. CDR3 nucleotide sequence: TGTGCCAGCAGTGGCAACAATGAGCAGTTCTTC. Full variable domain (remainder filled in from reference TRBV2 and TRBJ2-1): EPEVTQTPSHQVTQMGQEVILRCVPISNHLYFYWYRQILGQKVEFLVSFYNNEISEKSEIFDDQFSVERPDGSNFTLKIRSTKLEDSAMYFCASSGNNEQFFGPGTRLTVL.

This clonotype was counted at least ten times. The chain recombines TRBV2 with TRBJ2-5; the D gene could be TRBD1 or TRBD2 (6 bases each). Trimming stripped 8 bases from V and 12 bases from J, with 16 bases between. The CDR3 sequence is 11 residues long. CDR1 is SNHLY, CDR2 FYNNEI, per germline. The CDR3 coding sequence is TGTGCCAGCTTAGACCCCGGGGGCAAGTACTTC. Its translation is CASLDPGGKYF.

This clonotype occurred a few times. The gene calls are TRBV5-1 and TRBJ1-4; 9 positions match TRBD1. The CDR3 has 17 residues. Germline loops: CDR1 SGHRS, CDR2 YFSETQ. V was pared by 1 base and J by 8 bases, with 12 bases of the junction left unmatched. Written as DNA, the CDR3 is TGCGCCAGCAGCTTGTTCTCCCAACAGGGGGCGAAGGAAAAACTGTTTTTT. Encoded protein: CASSLFSQQGAKEKLFF.

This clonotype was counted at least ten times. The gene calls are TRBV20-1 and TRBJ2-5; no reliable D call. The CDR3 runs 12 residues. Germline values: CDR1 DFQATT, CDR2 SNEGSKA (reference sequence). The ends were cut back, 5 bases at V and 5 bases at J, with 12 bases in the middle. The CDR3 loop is CSAYSTAETQYF. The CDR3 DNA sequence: TGCAGTGCTTATTCGACGGCCGAGACCCAGTACTTC.